These T cell receptor beta chains were read from a single sample in a study of T cell repertoires in cytomegalovirus infection. TCRdb passed the reads through MiXCR, listing each CDR3 protein once. The repertoire includes fewer than 250,000 distinct CDR3 sequences, around an eighth of them detected once, and under 2% sits in the top ten. The specimen was PBMCs. The receptor source for this set is a human donor in good health (CMV status not recorded). Some clones in this sample may be carry-over from other donors' samples. CDR3s include the opening cysteine and the closing phenylalanine or tryptophan. D genes are given only for firm matches. Clone size, where shown, is once, few, many, or a class for clones that have expanded.

clone size,V gene,D gene,J gene,CDR3 DNA,CDR3 protein
.,TRBV9,.,TRBJ2-5,TGTGCCAGCAGCGTAGGCCCCCTCAATCAAGAGACCCAGTACTTC,CASSVGPLNQETQYF
.,TRBV5-1,.,TRBJ2-1,TGCGCCAGCACCCTTGGGCCCGCGGGCAATGAGCAGTTCTTC,CASTLGPAGNEQFF
many,TRBV7-2,TRBD2,TRBJ2-3,TGTGCCAGCAGCTTAGACGGGGGGGCCGGAGATACGCAGTATTTT,CASSLDGGAGDTQYF
.,TRBV20-1,.,TRBJ2-7,TGCAGTGCTAGAGAAAGGGCCCGAAACGAGCAGTACTTC,CSARERARNEQYF
many,TRBV7-3,.,TRBJ1-5,TGTGCCAGCAGCACCAATGGACACCATAGCAATCAGCCCCAGCATTTT,CASSTNGHHSNQPQHF
many,TRBV7-8,TRBD2,TRBJ2-2,TGTGCCAGCAGCTCTACTAGCGGGGGGAACACCGGGGAGCTGTTTTTT,CASSSTSGGNTGELFF
many,TRBV7-2,.,TRBJ1-4,TGTGCCAGCAGCTTCCCGGCGCCTGGTGAAAAACTGTTTTTT,CASSFPAPGEKLFF
.,TRBV5-6,.,TRBJ2-3,TGTGCCAGCAGCTTGTCTTCCGCCGAGTATTTT,CASSLSSAEYF
many,TRBV28,.,TRBJ1-1,TGTGCCAGCAGGACCCCTGGGCGGCCGAACACTGAAGCTTTCTTT,CASRTPGRPNTEAFF
few,TRBV5-6,.,TRBJ2-1,TGTGCCAGCAGCCGGGTTGGGGTAGGCAATGAGCAGTTCTTC,CASSRVGVGNEQFF
.,TRBV29-1,.,TRBJ1-1,TGCAGCGTTTTCCCAACAGGAAACACTGAAGCTTTCTTT,CSVFPTGNTEAFF
few,TRBV19,TRBD2,TRBJ2-4,TGTGCCAGTAGTCTTAGGACTAGTAGGGACATTCAGTACTTC,CASSLRTSRDIQYF
many,TRBV7-2,.,TRBJ1-5,TGTGCCAGCAGCTCAAGAGGGGGTTTTGATCAGCCCCAGCATTTT,CASSSRGGFDQPQHF
.,TRBV6-6,.,TRBJ1-1,TGTGCCAGCGGTATTCGGGGGGGGGTCAACACTGAAGCTTTCTTT,CASGIRGGVNTEAFF
many,TRBV4-3,.,TRBJ1-3,TGCGCCAGCAGCCAAGATGCGGGGAACTCTGGAAACACCATATATTTT,CASSQDAGNSGNTIYF
many,TRBV6-2/TRBV6-3,TRBD2,TRBJ2-2,TGTGCCAGCAGAAAGGGACTAGCGACCGGGGAGCTGTTTTTT,CASRKGLATGELFF
many,TRBV24-1,.,TRBJ2-1,TGTGCCACCAGTGATTGGGGGGCCTACAATGAGCAGTTCTTC,CATSDWGAYNEQFF
.,TRBV7-8,.,TRBJ2-5,TGTGCCAGCAGCTTAGCGGGTTACAGCCAAGAGACCCAGTACTTC,CASSLAGYSQETQYF
many,TRBV11-2,.,TRBJ2-6,TGTGCCAGCAGCTCTCGGGACGTCCTGACTTTC,CASSSRDVLTF
.,TRBV6-8,.,TRBJ1-6,TGTGCCAGCAAGACGGGGGGGGGCTGGAATTCACCCCTCCACTTT,CASKTGGGWNSPLHF